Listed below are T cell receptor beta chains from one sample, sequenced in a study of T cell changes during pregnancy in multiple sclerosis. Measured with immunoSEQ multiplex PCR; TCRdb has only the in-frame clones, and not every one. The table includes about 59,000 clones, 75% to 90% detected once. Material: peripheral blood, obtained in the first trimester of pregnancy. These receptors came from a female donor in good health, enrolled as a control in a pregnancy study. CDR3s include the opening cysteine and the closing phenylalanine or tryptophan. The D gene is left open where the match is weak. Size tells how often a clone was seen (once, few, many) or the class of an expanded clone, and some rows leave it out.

CASSEWGRGVGELFF TGTGCCAGCAGTGAATGGGGCAGGGGGGTCGGGGAGCTGTTTTTT TRBJ2-2 . . TRBV25-1
CASSRDSYF TGTGCCAGCAGCCGGGACTCGTACTTC TRBJ2-7 . . TRBV3-1/TRBV3-2
CASSLGTGLNTEAFF TGCGCCAGCAGCTTGGGGACAGGGTTGAACACTGAAGCTTTCTTT TRBJ1-1 few TRBD1 TRBV5-1
CASSLVGREGEKLFF TGTGCCAGCAGCTTGGTGGGCAGGGAAGGTGAAAAACTGTTTTTT TRBJ1-4 . . TRBV5-4
CASSQGPGDRANTEAFF TGTGCCAGCAGCCAAGGTCCAGGGGACAGGGCGAACACTGAAGCTTTCTTT TRBJ1-1 once TRBD1 TRBV4-2
CASSLTSGGENIQYF TGTGCCAGCAGCTTGACTAGCGGGGGGGAAAACATTCAGTACTTC TRBJ2-4 . TRBD2 TRBV7-9
CASSKAGLAGGQETQYF TGTGCCAGCAGCAAAGCCGGACTAGCGGGGGGCCAAGAGACCCAGTACTTC TRBJ2-5 . . TRBV21-1
CASSARQVSSYEQYF TGTGCCAGCAGCGCCCGACAGGTGAGCTCCTACGAGCAGTACTTC TRBJ2-7 . . TRBV13
CASSSGTFSYEQYF TGTGCCAGCAGCTCTGGGACATTTTCCTACGAGCAGTACTTC TRBJ2-7 . . TRBV11-2
CASSGRGPNLYGYTF TGTGCCAGCAGCGGCAGGGGGCCAAACCTCTATGGCTACACCTTC TRBJ1-2 . TRBD1 TRBV7-2
CASTPDRQGAQYF TGTGCCAGCACCCCAGACAGGCAGGGTGCACAGTACTTC TRBJ2-7 . . TRBV7-2
CASSVTSGGASTDTQYF TGTGCCAGCAGCGTAACTAGCGGGGGGGCTAGCACAGATACGCAGTATTTT TRBJ2-3 once TRBD2 TRBV9
CASSPTGTGYGYTF TGCGCCAGCAGCCCAACCGGGACAGGTTATGGCTACACCTTC TRBJ1-2 . TRBD1 TRBV4-3
CASSYRQGGAGELFF TGTGCCAGCAGCTACCGACAGGGGGGGGCCGGGGAGCTGTTTTTT TRBJ2-2 . TRBD1 TRBV5-4
CASSLERDSYEQYF TGTGCCAGCAGCTTAGAGCGGGACTCCTACGAGCAGTACTTC TRBJ2-7 . TRBD2 TRBV7-9
CASSQDPAPGTSYGYTF TGCGCCAGCAGCCAAGATCCGGCCCCGGGGACAAGCTATGGCTACACCTTC TRBJ1-2 . . TRBV4-1
CASSLFGTPNTEAFF TGTGCCAGCAGTTTATTCGGGACACCTAACACTGAAGCTTTCTTT TRBJ1-1 . . TRBV27
CASRPPVDRAPPANEKLFF TGCGCCAGCAGACCACCGGTAGACAGGGCTCCCCCGGCTAATGAAAAACTGTTTTTT TRBJ1-4 . TRBD1 TRBV23-1
CAWSVGLTADNSPLHF TGTGCCTGGAGTGTAGGTCTAACAGCTGATAATTCACCCCTCCACTTT TRBJ1-6 . . TRBV30
CASSSQGMNTEAFF TGTGCCAGCAGCTCACAGGGGATGAACACTGAAGCTTTCTTT TRBJ1-1 few TRBD1 TRBV7-9
CASSLDRVVNTEAFF TGCGCCAGCAGCTTGGACAGGGTGGTGAACACTGAAGCTTTCTTT TRBJ1-1 once . TRBV5-1
CASSAGAIDSNQPQHF TGTGCCAGCAGCGCTGGAGCGATCGATAGCAATCAGCCCCAGCATTTT TRBJ1-5 . . TRBV2
CASSLAGGKGYEQYF TGTGCCAGCAGCTTAGCAGGGGGTAAAGGGTACGAGCAGTACTTC TRBJ2-7 . . TRBV7-8
CASSFYPPMLAASSYEQYF TGTGCCAGCAGCTTTTATCCCCCGATGCTAGCGGCGAGCTCCTACGAGCAGTACTTC TRBJ2-7 . TRBD2 TRBV7-9
CASSLAAGAGQPQHF TGTGCCAGCAGCTTAGCGGCAGGGGCGGGTCAGCCCCAGCATTTT TRBJ1-5 . . TRBV7-2
CASSLRENLNYGYTF TGTGCCAGCAGTTTAAGGGAGAACCTCAACTATGGCTACACCTTC TRBJ1-2 . . TRBV27
CASSQAFGGTLRDRKGEQYF TGTGCCAGCAGCCAAGCTTTCGGGGGAACCCTCCGGGACAGGAAGGGCGAGCAGTACTTC TRBJ2-7 . TRBD1 TRBV4-2
CASSLRQFLGNSPLHF TGTGCCAGCAGCCTCAGACAGTTCCTGGGGAATTCACCCCTCCACTTT TRBJ1-6 . . TRBV14
CASSLGYGGDTEAFF TGTGCCAGCAGCTTAGGATACGGGGGGGACACTGAAGCTTTCTTT TRBJ1-1 . . TRBV11-2
CASRTTGDLYYGYTF TGTGCCAGCAGGACAACAGGGGACCTATACTATGGCTACACCTTC TRBJ1-2 . TRBD1 TRBV28
CASSLYYSTVGETQYF TGTGCCAGCAGCTTGTACTACTCCACTGTCGGAGAGACCCAGTACTTC TRBJ2-5 . . TRBV5-6
CASSKVRPGYGYTF TGTGCCAGCAGCAAAGTTCGTCCGGGGTATGGCTACACCTTC TRBJ1-2 . . TRBV21-1
CSVEVGHTNYGYTF TGCAGCGTTGAAGTGGGGCATACTAACTATGGCTACACCTTC TRBJ1-2 . . TRBV29-1
CASSQEGLGTGAEKLFF TGCGCCAGCAGCCAAGAAGGGCTCGGGACAGGGGCCGAAAAACTGTTTTTT TRBJ1-4 . TRBD1 TRBV4-3
CASSSSGLAGPENSYEQYF TGTGCCAGCAGCTCCTCAGGACTAGCGGGGCCCGAGAATTCTTACGAGCAGTACTTC TRBJ2-7 . TRBD2 TRBV11-2
CASSGFLGQGAKFNYGYTF TGTGCCAGCAGCGGGTTCCTCGGACAGGGGGCTAAATTTAACTATGGCTACACCTTC TRBJ1-2 . TRBD1 TRBV7-2
CASSSGTGYYNSPLHF TGTGCCAGCAGCTCCGGGACAGGGTATTATAATTCACCCCTCCACTTT TRBJ1-6 . TRBD1 TRBV7-2
CSVVPAGIGETQYF TGCAGCGTTGTACCAGCGGGGATTGGAGAGACCCAGTACTTC TRBJ2-5 . TRBD2 TRBV29-1
CASSLVFAQLATDTQYF TGTGCCAGCAGCTTGGTTTTTGCCCAGTTGGCCACAGATACGCAGTATTTT TRBJ2-3 . . TRBV5-6
CASSPLDRSNYGYTF TGCGCCAGCAGCCCCCTGGACAGGAGTAACTATGGCTACACCTTC TRBJ1-2 . TRBD1 TRBV5-1
CASRDRGVTEAFF TGTGCCAGCAGGGACAGGGGGGTCACTGAAGCTTTCTTT TRBJ1-1 . TRBD1 TRBV6-6
CSVESSRLNTEAFF TGCAGCGTTGAATCCTCCAGATTGAACACTGAAGCTTTCTTT TRBJ1-1 . . TRBV29-1
CASLGGARVSTEAFF TGTGCCAGCCTAGGGGGCGCCAGGGTGAGCACTGAAGCTTTCTTT TRBJ1-1 . TRBD1 TRBV11-2
CASSQTTSSPYNEQFF TGCGCCAGCAGCCAGACAACCTCGTCACCGTACAATGAGCAGTTCTTC TRBJ2-1 . . TRBV4-3
CASSPRGGLDTQYF TGTGCCAGCAGTCCGCGGGGGGGCTTAGATACGCAGTATTTT TRBJ2-3 once TRBD2 TRBV27
CASSSAREGSGNTIYF TGTGCCAGCAGTTCCGCCCGAGAGGGCTCTGGAAACACCATATATTTT TRBJ1-3 . . TRBV25-1
CASSVTPGPQHF TGTGCCAGCAGCGTAACCCCGGGACCCCAGCATTTT TRBJ1-5 . . TRBV7-2